These T cell receptor beta chains were read from a single sample in a study of siplizumab effects on memory and regulatory T cells. Sequencing used immunoSEQ multiplex PCR; TCRdb keeps in-frame clones, though not all of them. The sample contains some 100,000 clones, over 85% of which appear only once. The sequenced sample consisted of CD8+ T cells sorted from blood. All receptors derive from a human donor in good health. CDR3s include the opening cysteine and the closing phenylalanine or tryptophan. D genes are given only for firm matches. The size field is filled for only some rows; it gives once, few, many or a size class.

>TRBV7-9|.|TRBJ2-7|.
TGTGCCAGCAGCTTAGGTCCCGACACTACCTACGAGCAGTACTTC
CASSLGPDTTYEQYF
>TRBV7-9|.|TRBJ2-2|.
TGTGCCAGCAGCCCTAGCCCCGGGGAGCTGTTTTTT
CASSPSPGELFF
>TRBV19|.|TRBJ2-1|.
TGTGCCAGTAGTATGGGGCGAAGCTCCTACAATGAGCAGTTCTTC
CASSMGRSSYNEQFF
>TRBV7-9|.|TRBJ2-1|.
TGTGCCAGCAGCCCCCGGACTGACTACAATGAGCAGTTCTTC
CASSPRTDYNEQFF
>TRBV6-5|once|TRBJ1-1|.
TGTGCCAGCAGGACTCGGGAGGGGCCGAGTACTGAAGCTTTCTTT
CASRTREGPSTEAFF
>TRBV19|.|TRBJ2-7|.
TGTGCCAGTAGTATAGACCCGAGCTCCTACGAGCAGTACTTC
CASSIDPSSYEQYF
>TRBV9|once|TRBJ1-4|.
TGTGCCAGCAGTGGAGGGAGATCAACTAATGAAAAACTGTTTTTT
CASSGGRSTNEKLFF
>TRBV6-5|.|TRBJ1-4|.
TGTGCCAGCAGTTATGTCGGGGAAGGAGAAAAACTGTTTTTT
CASSYVGEGEKLFF
>TRBV15|.|TRBJ1-1|TRBD1
TGTGCCACCAGCAGTAGATGGACAGGGGAGAACACTGAAGCTTTCTTT
CATSSRWTGENTEAFF
>TRBV5-1|.|TRBJ2-7|.
TGCGCCAGCAGCTACACAGGGTACTACGAGCAGTACTTC
CASSYTGYYEQYF
>TRBV7-9|.|TRBJ2-7|TRBD2
TGTGCCAGCAGCTTAGAAAATAGCGGGGAGCAGTACTTC
CASSLENSGEQYF
>TRBV9|.|TRBJ2-6|TRBD1
TGTGCCAGCAGCGTAGCTTGGGACAGGGTTTCTGGGGCCAACGTCCTGACTTTC
CASSVAWDRVSGANVLTF
>TRBV29-1|.|TRBJ2-7|.
TGCAGCGTTCAGACGGGTGCCTACGAGCAGTACTTC
CSVQTGAYEQYF
>TRBV6-1|.|TRBJ1-1|.
TGTGCCAGCAGTGAAATGATGAGGGCAGTGAACACTGAAGCTTTCTTT
CASSEMMRAVNTEAFF
>TRBV30|once|TRBJ2-7|TRBD1
TGTGCCGCAACCTCCGGGACAGGGGCTACGAGCTCCTACGAGCAGTACTTC
CAATSGTGATSSYEQYF
>TRBV25-1|once|TRBJ1-5|TRBD1
TGTGCCAGCAGTCCCATTCAGGGGGATCAGCCCCAGCATTTT
CASSPIQGDQPQHF
>TRBV7-9|.|TRBJ1-3|.
TGTGCCAGCAGCTCCCTCGAGGAGTTTGGAAACACCATATATTTT
CASSSLEEFGNTIYF
>TRBV7-9|.|TRBJ2-3|.
TGTGCCAGCAGCTTAACCCTCGGCAGGGATCGAACAGATACGCAGTATTTT
CASSLTLGRDRTDTQYF
>TRBV11-3|.|TRBJ2-1|TRBD2
TGTGCCAGCAGCTTAGTAGCGGGAGAGGTTGAGCAGTTCTTC
CASSLVAGEVEQFF
>TRBV4-1|.|TRBJ1-1|.
TGCGCCAGCAGCCAAGATGAAGAATCAGCACAGAACACTGAAGCTTTCTTT
CASSQDEESAQNTEAFF
>TRBV7-9|.|TRBJ2-1|.
TGTGCCAGCAGCTTAGCGCAACTCTACAATGAGCAGTTCTTC
CASSLAQLYNEQFF
>TRBV14|once|TRBJ1-2|.
TGTGCCAGCAGCCAAGATTCTTTACCGGGGTATGGCTACACCTTC
CASSQDSLPGYGYTF
>TRBV29-1|.|TRBJ2-1|TRBD1
TGCAGCGTTGACGGACAGGGTCTGGCGGATTCCTACAATGAGCAGTTCTTC
CSVDGQGLADSYNEQFF
>TRBV5-6|.|TRBJ2-6|TRBD1
TGTGCCAGCAGCGACCCGACAGGGAACGGGGCCAACGTCCTGACTTTC
CASSDPTGNGANVLTF
>TRBV7-9|.|TRBJ1-1|.
TGTGCCAGCAGCTGGGGGACGGCAGAAGCTTTCTTT
CASSWGTAEAFF
>TRBV7-8|.|TRBJ2-7|.
TGTGCCAGCAGCTTAGTAGGTAGCCGCGACTACGAGCAGTACTTC
CASSLVGSRDYEQYF
>TRBV18|.|TRBJ1-1|.
TGTGCCAGCTCACCAAAGGAAGCGGCCACTGAAGCTTTCTTT
CASSPKEAATEAFF
>TRBV9|.|TRBJ2-1|TRBD2
TGTGCCAGCAGCTCCGGGGGGAGCTCCTACAATGAGCAGTTCTTC
CASSSGGSSYNEQFF
>TRBV19|.|TRBJ2-1|.
TGTGCCAGTAGTATGGCTCAGGGGGGGATGGATGAGCAGTTCTTC
CASSMAQGGMDEQFF
>TRBV7-9|.|TRBJ2-1|TRBD1
TGTGCCAGCAGCCCGGACAGGGGGCTGGATAATGAGCAGTTCTTC
CASSPDRGLDNEQFF
>TRBV6-5|.|TRBJ1-4|.
TGTGCCAGCACTAATTTTGGGGGACGGGCGGAAAAACTGTTTTTT
CASTNFGGRAEKLFF